The entry below describes one T cell receptor (beta chain). The antigen remains unidentified. Pooling of second doses given at about 4 or about 12 weeks was done. Sequenced by immunoSEQ multiplex PCR; TCRdb stores in-frame clones only, minus some. The repertoire consists of about 180,000 clones, with 88% occurring once and the leading ten covering 9.5% to 13%. These data originate in a study of T cell responses to AZD1222 COVID-19 vaccine. Overall study results and limits: Nearly half of unique spike-specific TCRs reportedly avoided B.1.351 and B.1.1.7 mutated regions. Repertoires were obtained only post-peak T cell response. White British donors predominated, females outnumbered males, and clonal diversity was possibly underestimated.

J gave up 6 bases and V 2 bases, and 9 bases lay outside the gene matches. Germline CDR1 and CDR2: LNHDA and SQIVND (reference sequence). The CDR3 totals 16 residues. The chain recombines TRBV19 with TRBJ2-1; 8 bases fit TRBD2. The receptor's source is an adult who received the AZD1222 COVID-19 vaccine. The material was peripheral blood, obtained 28 days after the second AZD1222 dose. CDR3 in amino acids: CASSISSGGPFNEQFF. DNA for the CDR3: TGTGCCAGTAGTATATCGTCGGGGGGGCCGTTCAATGAGCAGTTCTTC.